The present T cell receptor (beta chain) was sequenced within a study of monozygotic twins with inflammatory bowel disease. The study, taken as a whole, reports: Clonotype overlap with others was lower in IBD patients than in healthy twins, a difference that was greatest with disease activity.

TCRdb reworked the 5' RACE reads into one entry per CDR3 protein, no DNA. This sample contains more than 350,000 distinct CDR3 sequences. Regarding this clonotype: What it recognizes is unknown.

In germline, CDR1 is MNHEY, CDR2 SVGEGT. The CDR3 is made up of 12 amino acids. V gene TRBV6-2 or TRBV6-3 combines with J gene TRBJ2-3; the D call of TRBD2 rests on TCRdb alone, since no DNA is present to check it. The clonotype originates from a human donor with ulcerative colitis or Crohn's disease, or a healthy co-twin of an affected twin (not recorded which). The specimen was blood. The CDR3 spells CASKLAGVAQYF.